This entry lists 32 T cell receptor beta chains sequenced from one sample in a study of blood T cells in healthy people across ages. The second PCR ran roughly 7 to 11 cycles with a sample-barcoded 5' primer and J-beta primers. In TCRdb, the 5' RACE reads were re-called with MiXCR into one record per CDR3 protein. The sample holds around 1,100,000 distinct CDR3 sequences, more than 30% seen once. Source material: blood. The receptors originated from a man younger than 30 in good health.

The chain has TRBV27 and TRBJ1-2; 9 bases agree with TRBD1. The CDR3 spans 14 residues. V was clipped by 3 bases and J by 6 bases; unmatched bases: 5. Germline loops: CDR1 MNHEY, CDR2 SMNVEV (reference sequence). The CDR3 spells CASSFLRTGDGYTF. The CDR3, as DNA: TGTGCCAGCAGTTTCCTCAGGACAGGGGATGGCTACACCTTC.

This rearrangement joins TRBV28 to TRBJ1-4, with 7 bases fitting TRBD1. The junction had 7 bases not matched to a gene; V was cut back by 5 bases and J by 4 bases. This CDR3 has 15 residues. CDR1 is MDHEN, CDR2 SYDVKM, per germline. CDR3 sequence: CASSTGTASNEKLFF. The DNA of the CDR3 is TGTGCCAGCAGTACCGGGACAGCAAGTAATGAAAAACTGTTTTTT.

This clonotype was seen a handful of times. The gene calls are TRBV6-4 and TRBJ2-1, with D possibly TRBD2 on 5 matching bases. The CDR3 runs 15 residues. Trimming took off 4 bases at V and 6 bases at J, with 16 bases between the two ends. Germline CDR1 MRHNA, CDR2 SNTAGT. The CDR3 region has the DNA TGTGCCAGCAGTGTGACCCTAGGAGGATCCAATGAGCAGTTCTTC. Its protein is CASSVTLGGSNEQFF.

This chain joins TRBV6-2 or TRBV6-3 and TRBJ1-5, with D maybe TRBD1 (5 bases). With 2 bases removed from V and 10 bases from J, the gap between germline ends came to 15 bases. The CDR3 is made up of 14 amino acids. Germline CDR1 MNHEY, CDR2 SVGEGT. The CDR3 loop reads CASSYRDGGVPQHF. Here the CDR3 DNA reads TGTGCCAGCAGTTACCGGGACGGGGGGGTACCCCAGCATTTT.

This clonotype was detected once. The junction departs from germline at one end; a sequencing error may be responsible. The genes are TRBV20-1 and TRBJ2-4; a possible D gene is TRBD1 (6 bases). Germline CDR1 DFQATT, CDR2 SNEGSKA (reference sequence). There are 14 residues in the CDR3. CDR3 in amino acids: CSASRTGRKDEQYF. As DNA, the CDR3 is TGCAGTGCTAGTAGAACAGGGCGCAAGGACGAGCAGTACTTT.

V is TRBV20-1 and J is TRBJ2-2; D is possibly TRBD1 or TRBD2 (5 bases each). The ends were cut back, 1 base at V and 7 bases at J, with 10 bases in the middle. Germline values: CDR1 DFQATT, CDR2 SNEGSKA (reference sequence). The CDR3 is 13 amino acids. Here the CDR3 reads CSARASGLGELFF. CDR3 DNA: TGCAGTGCTAGAGCGTCGGGGCTCGGGGAGCTGTTTTTT.

This CDR3 reads CASSLGDPLNQPQHF. CDR3 in DNA: TGTGCCAGCAGTTTGGGGGATCCCCTCAATCAGCCCCAGCATTTT. The V gene is TRBV12-3 or TRBV12-4, the J gene TRBJ1-5; tentative D call: TRBD1 (5 bases). This CDR3 has 15 residues. V was clipped by 3 bases and J by 3 bases, with 12 bases between them.

The rearrangement joins TRBV12-3 or TRBV12-4 to TRBJ1-4; a possible D gene is TRBD1 (6 bases). V shed 6 bases and J shed 8 bases, with 16 bases lying between them. This CDR3 contains 14 residues. The CDR3 DNA reads TGTGCCAGCAGGATAAGGGGGTCGGGGGAAAAACTGTTTTTT. Its protein is CASRIRGSGEKLFF.

In this sample, this clonotype turned up a few times. This chain connects TRBV7-2 to TRBJ1-4; D is undetermined. The CDR3 is made up of 15 amino acids. The germline gives CDR1 SGHTA, CDR2 FQGNSA. V lost 2 bases, J lost 3 bases, and 10 bases lay in between. CDR3 amino acids: CASSLKYTANEKLFF. The CDR3 DNA follows: TGTGCCAGCAGCTTAAAGTACACTGCTAATGAAAAACTGTTTTTT.

The chain employs TRBV18 and TRBJ1-2, with no clear D. The V end lost 2 bases, the J end lost 5 bases, and 9 bases lay between the germline ends. The germline CDR1 and CDR2 sequences are KGHSH and LQKENI. CDR3 length equals 13 residues. CDR3 sequence reads: CASSPTADYGYTF. The CDR3 nucleotides read TGTGCCAGCTCACCAACGGCAGATTATGGCTACACCTTC.

This clonotype was observed once. The V call is TRBV6-2 or TRBV6-3, the J call TRBJ1-2; tentative D call: TRBD1 (5 bases). Germline CDR1 MNHEY, CDR2 SVGEGT. Between the trimmed V and J ends, which lost 2 bases and 8 bases, there was a span of 15 bases. CDR3 length: 14 amino acids. CDR3 bases: TGTGCCAGCAGTTACCCGGTGGCAGGGAGAGGCTACACCTTC. Its protein product is CASSYPVAGRGYTF.

This clonotype was counted a few times. J is TRBJ2-7 and V is TRBV4-3; D is uncertain. Germline V gene sequence: CDR1 LGHNA, CDR2 YSLEER. Trimming shortened V by 0 bases and J by 11 bases, and 11 bases separated the two germline ends. The CDR3 sequence is 12 residues long. The CDR3 is CASSQDRAEKYF. The CDR3 DNA reads as TGCGCCAGCAGCCAAGATCGCGCGGAGAAGTACTTC.

This chain joins TRBV29-1 and TRBJ2-1; either TRBD1 or TRBD2 may fit D (6 bases each). Germline CDR1 reads SQVTM; CDR2 reads ANQGSEA. The CDR3 covers 13 residues. The CDR3 sequence: CTAAQRGENEQFF. CDR3 nucleotides: TGCACCGCGGCGCAGAGGGGGGAGAATGAGCAGTTCTTC.

This clonotype occurred a few times. This chain links TRBV29-1 with TRBJ1-2; a weak D match, TRBD1 (5 bases). V was clipped by 5 bases and J by 4 bases, with 23 bases between them. The CDR3 totals 16 residues. Germline CDR1 reads SQVTM; CDR2 reads ANQGSEA. CDR3 nucleotides: TGCAGCGTTCGTCCAAATCGGGGCAGCCTCAGCTATGGCTACACCTTC. This sequence encodes CSVRPNRGSLSYGYTF.

Only a few counts were recorded for this clonotype. Written as DNA, the CDR3 is TGTGCCAGCAGCTTACCCTCACGGGACAGGACCACCACTAACTATGGCTACACCTTC. The encoded protein is CASSLPSRDRTTTNYGYTF. The rearrangement uses TRBV7-9 and TRBJ1-2; 8 nucleotides align to TRBD1. CDR1 SEHNR and CDR2 FQNEAQ come from the germline V gene (reference sequence). Losses at the gene ends were 2 bases for V and 0 bases for J; bases not matched to a gene: 14. The CDR3 spans 19 residues.

This clonotype was detected once. The chain carries TRBV27 and TRBJ1-1, with D maybe TRBD1 (5 bases). V lost 2 bases and J 11 bases, leaving 15 bases between the germline ends. Germline loops: CDR1 MNHEY, CDR2 SMNVEV (reference sequence). This CDR3 is built from 13 residues. The CDR3 sequence: CASSLTRSGPAFF. In DNA form, the CDR3 reads TGTGCCAGCAGTTTAACCAGGTCAGGGCCGGCTTTCTTT.

V gene TRBV5-1 combines with J gene TRBJ2-1, with 8 bases that match TRBD1. The germline gives CDR1 SGHRS, CDR2 YFSETQ. This CDR3 contains 17 residues. The ends lost 4 bases at V and 0 bases at J; junction bases unmatched: 9. CDR3 in DNA: TGCGCCAGCAGCAGCGGACAGGGAACCGACTCCTACAATGAGCAGTTCTTC. As protein: CASSSGQGTDSYNEQFF.

This clonotype occurred once. This sequence joins TRBV5-1 and TRBJ2-1; perhaps TRBD2 as D (6 bases). Germline values: CDR1 SGHRS, CDR2 YFSETQ. V lost 2 bases and J lost 9, with 15 bases in between. The CDR3 sequence is 14 residues long. CDR3 region: CASSFTGEWGEQFF. The CDR3 DNA reads TGCGCCAGCAGCTTCACGGGGGAATGGGGTGAGCAGTTCTTC.

The chain is built from TRBV6-2 or TRBV6-3 and TRBJ1-5; 8 positions match TRBD1. Per the germline V gene, CDR1 is MNHEY and CDR2 is SVGEGT. The CDR3 has 14 amino acids. The J segment lost 6 bases and the V segment lost 5 bases, leaving 6 bases of the junction unmatched. CDR3 in DNA: TGTGCCAGCAGTGGCGCGACAGGGGTTCAGCCCCAGCATTTT. It encodes CASSGATGVQPQHF.

This clonotype was detected only a few times. V usage is TRBV28 and J usage is TRBJ2-1; D is possibly TRBD2 (5 bases). The CDR3 runs to 14 residues. Trimming took off 6 bases at V and 7 bases at J, with 16 bases between the two ends. Germline V lookup: CDR1 MDHEN, CDR2 SYDVKM. As DNA, the CDR3 is TGTGCCAGCAGCCCCGGTGGCGGGTTGAATGAGCAGTTCTTC. Translating it yields CASSPGGGLNEQFF.

This chain uses TRBV27 with TRBJ2-5, with D possibly called TRBD1 or TRBD2 (5 bases each). Germline CDR1 is MNHEY and CDR2 is SMNVEV (reference sequence). V was pared by 2 bases and J by 5 bases, with 15 bases between. This CDR3 contains 15 residues. CDR3 residues: CASSLMGDRRETQYF. The CDR3 DNA reads TGTGCCAGCAGTTTAATGGGGGACCGCCGGGAGACCCAGTACTTC.

This chain connects TRBV4-3 to TRBJ2-1; D is unclear. The V and J ends lost 0 bases and 2 bases respectively, with 14 bases between them. Germline CDR1 LGHNA, CDR2 YSLEER. This CDR3 has 17 amino acids. CDR3: CASSQDLVRKPYNEQFF. CDR3 in DNA: TGCGCCAGCAGCCAAGATCTGGTCAGGAAGCCCTACAATGAGCAGTTCTTC.

The chain has TRBV20-1 and TRBJ1-1; D call uncertain. The CDR3 contains 11 residues. V shed 8 bases and J shed 6 bases, with 13 bases lying between them. Germline loops: CDR1 DFQATT, CDR2 SNEGSKA (reference sequence). The CDR3 DNA sequence: TGCAGTTCCCTTAACCAAGCTGAAGCTTTCTTT. Protein: CSSLNQAEAFF.

This clonotype was seen more than once but under ten times. This sequence joins TRBV27 and TRBJ1-4; D call uncertain. CDR1 and CDR2 from the germline V gene are MNHEY and SMNVEV (reference sequence). V dropped 6 bases and J dropped 8 bases, with 16 bases sitting between them. The CDR3 has 14 amino acids. CDR3 in DNA: TGTGCCAGCAGCCAAAGACGTACGGGGGAAAAACTGTTTTTT. It specifies CASSQRRTGEKLFF.

The genes are TRBV7-9 and TRBJ2-1; a weak D match, TRBD1 (5 bases). The germline V and J ends were trimmed by 6 bases and 13 bases, with 22 bases remaining between them. CDR3 length: 14 amino acids. Germline values: CDR1 SEHNR, CDR2 FQNEAQ (reference sequence). The CDR3 DNA reads TGTGCCAGCAGTACTGACAGAGATCAGGAGACCCAGTTCTTC. This gives the protein CASSTDRDQETQFF.

In this sample, this clonotype turned up a few times. The chain uses TRBV20-1 and TRBJ2-1, with TRBD1 matching over 10 bases. The CDR3 extends over 15 amino acids. Trimming removed 3 bases from V and 4 bases from J; junction bases left unmatched: 6. CDR1 and CDR2 from the germline V gene are DFQATT and SNEGSKA (reference sequence). CDR3 amino acids: CSARRQGARYNEQFF. In DNA, the CDR3 is TGCAGTGCTAGGAGACAGGGGGCGCGTTACAATGAGCAGTTCTTC.

The chain recombines TRBV5-1 with TRBJ2-3; D gene uncertain. The length of the CDR3 is 15 residues. Germline loops: CDR1 SGHRS, CDR2 YFSETQ. Trimming took 0 bases from V and 2 from J, leaving 10 bases between them. CDR3 coding DNA: TGCGCCAGCAGCTTGGAACATGGAAACACAGATACGCAGTATTTT. Protein sequence: CASSLEHGNTDTQYF.

The V gene is TRBV6-1, the J gene TRBJ2-3, with D unclear. Germline V gene lookup returns CDR1 MNHNS and CDR2 SASEGT. V lost 6 bases and J 5 bases, leaving 12 bases between the germline ends. This CDR3 is built from 13 residues. The CDR3 DNA is TGTGCCAGCAGCGAGAGAGAAAAAGATACGCAGTATTTT. Translation: CASSEREKDTQYF.

The chain is built from TRBV20-1 and TRBJ1-1; tentative D call: TRBD1 (6 bases). The V end was cut by 0 bases, the J end by 1 base, with 18 bases between. Looked up from germline, CDR1 is DFQATT and CDR2 is SNEGSKA (reference sequence). The CDR3 is 17 residues long. CDR3 protein: CSARDWEIDRTNTEAFF. The CDR3 DNA is TGCAGTGCTAGAGATTGGGAAATTGACAGGACGAACACTGAAGCTTTCTTT.

V and J are TRBV6-6 and TRBJ2-4; 11 bases line up with TRBD1. From germline, CDR1 is MNHNY and CDR2 SVGAGI (reference sequence). The trim removed 7 bases at V and 13 bases at J, leaving 15 bases unmatched. CDR3 size: 15 residues. The CDR3, as DNA: TGTGCCAGCAAACAGGGACAGGGGGTATATTGGGAGCAGTACTTC. Protein sequence: CASKQGQGVYWEQYF.

This sequence joins TRBV29-1 and TRBJ1-6, with 7 bases identical to TRBD1. The CDR3 length is 17 residues. The V gene end was trimmed by 7 bases and the J gene end by 0 bases; junction bases not matched to a gene: 12. Germline CDR1 and CDR2: SQVTM and ANQGSEA. CDR3 protein: CSASGQRPSSYNSPLHF. The CDR3 DNA reads TGCAGCGCCTCGGGACAGCGCCCAAGCTCCTATAATTCACCCCTCCACTTT.

This chain links TRBV4-3 with TRBJ1-2; 7 bases agree with TRBD1. This CDR3 is 14 amino acids long. V shed 4 bases, J shed 8 bases, and the junction held 10 bases outside the gene matches. The V gene's germline CDR1 is LGHNA and CDR2 YSLEER. CDR3 DNA sequence: TGCGCCAGCAGCCCTGACAGGGAGGTTAGAGGCTACACCTTC. Its translation: CASSPDREVRGYTF.